These 20 T cell receptor beta chains came from one sample sequenced in a study of blood T cell repertoires in COVID-19. The protocol was immunoSEQ multiplex PCR, while the TCRdb copy is restricted to in-frame clones and leaves out a portion. Among 100,000 to 150,000 clones listed, about 85% were seen once. The sequenced sample consisted of peripheral blood. Receptors originate from a man older than 75 with active or convalescent COVID-19.

This chain connects TRBV14 to TRBJ1-6; D gene unclear. The V end lost 0 bases, the J end lost 10 bases, and 7 bases lay between the germline ends. The CDR3 totals 13 residues. Germline CDR1 reads SGHDN; CDR2 reads FVKESK. CDR3 in amino acids: CASSQDVFSPLHF. Written as DNA, the CDR3 is TGTGCCAGCAGCCAAGACGTTTTCTCACCCCTCCACTTT.

This sequence joins TRBV6-5 and TRBJ2-5; D perhaps matches TRBD1 (6 bases). V was clipped by 8 bases and J by 0 bases, with 13 bases between them. This CDR3 region has 14 residues. Germline CDR1 is MNHEY and CDR2 is SVGAGI. As DNA, the CDR3 is TGTGCCAGCGAGGGGACACCTAACCAAGAGACCCAGTACTTC. It is translated as CASEGTPNQETQYF.

The chain has TRBV5-4 and TRBJ2-3; 7 bases are shared with TRBD2. Germline V lookup: CDR1 SGHNT, CDR2 YYREEE (reference sequence). This CDR3 region has 14 residues. Trimming cost V 3 bases and J 2 bases; bases outside gene matches: 3. As DNA, the CDR3 is TGTGCCAGCAGCTCGAGACTAGCCACAGATACGCAGTATTTT. Its translation is CASSSRLATDTQYF.

The chain carries TRBV12-3 or TRBV12-4 and TRBJ1-1, with unresolved D. CDR3 length: 13 amino acids. The V end was cut by 6 bases, the J end by 1 base, with 9 bases between. CDR3 DNA sequence: TGTGCCAGCAGCCTCAGAGGGAACACTGAAGCTTTCTTT. Protein product: CASSLRGNTEAFF.

The chain couples TRBV6-5 to TRBJ2-1; TRBD2 agrees at 7 bases. The trim removed 7 bases at V and 5 bases at J, leaving 11 bases unmatched. The germline V gene has CDR1 MNHEY and CDR2 SVGAGI. This CDR3 comprises 15 residues. Written as DNA, the CDR3 is TGTGCCAGCACATATAGCCGGGACTACGACAATGAGCAGTTCTTC. It encodes CASTYSRDYDNEQFF.

For the CDR3, the DNA is TGTGCCAGCTCGCGAGGACAGGGAAGCTCTGGGGCCAACGTCCTGACTTTC. Its protein product is CASSRGQGSSGANVLTF. This rearrangement joins TRBV18 to TRBJ2-6, with 8 bases lining up with TRBD1. The CDR3 contains 17 residues. V gave up 6 bases and J gave up 0 bases; unmatched junction bases: 7. Germline loops: CDR1 KGHSH, CDR2 LQKENI.

The rearrangement uses TRBV5-1 and TRBJ2-7; D is possibly TRBD1 (6 bases). V lost 5 bases and J lost 3, with 15 bases in between. This CDR3 region has 14 residues. In germline, CDR1 is SGHRS, CDR2 YFSETQ. CDR3 protein: CASRAGVSGYEQYF. DNA of the CDR3: TGCGCCAGCAGGGCAGGGGTATCTGGCTACGAGCAGTACTTC.

J is TRBJ2-7 and V is TRBV5-6; the match to TRBD2 covers 9 bases. The CDR3 totals 17 residues. CDR1 SGHDT and CDR2 YYEEEE come from the germline V gene. After removal of 0 bases from V and 0 bases from J, the junction contained 7 bases not matched to a gene. The CDR3 nucleotides read TGTGCCAGCAGCTTGGGACTAGCGGCAATAAGCTCCTACGAGCAGTACTTC. This translates into CASSLGLAAISSYEQYF.

The chain joins TRBV7-9 to TRBJ2-7, with a weak D call TRBD1 (6 bases). The CDR3 loop spans 15 amino acids. Germline V gives CDR1 SEHNR, CDR2 FQNEAQ (reference sequence). Trimming shortened V by 5 bases and J by 4 bases, and 18 bases separated the two germline ends. CDR3 bases: TGTGCCAGCAGCCACCTCCGCAGGGGCTCTTACGAGCAGTACTTC. Protein: CASSHLRRGSYEQYF.

The rearrangement uses TRBV6-5 and TRBJ1-2; the D is unclear. The CDR3 is 14 amino acids. With 0 bases removed from V and 4 bases from J, the gap between germline ends came to 9 bases. Germline CDR1 is MNHEY and CDR2 is SVGAGI. Here the CDR3 DNA reads TGTGCCAGCAGTTACTCGAATGCGGGCTATGGCTACACCTTC. Protein sequence: CASSYSNAGYGYTF.

The chain carries TRBV7-8 and TRBJ1-2, with D perhaps matching TRBD1 (5 bases). This CDR3 has 12 residues. Germline lookup yields CDR1 SGHVS and CDR2 FQNEAQ. V dropped 5 bases and J dropped 7 bases, with 11 bases sitting between them. The CDR3 is CASSADRIGYTF. Here the CDR3 DNA reads TGTGCCAGCAGCGCCGACAGAATTGGCTACACCTTC.

The V and J genes are TRBV2 and TRBJ1-3, with TRBD1 matching 7 bases. V was clipped by 6 bases and J by 0 bases; unmatched bases: 8. The CDR3 extends over 16 amino acids. Germline assignment: CDR1 SNHLY and CDR2 FYNNEI. The CDR3 coding sequence is TGTGCCAGCAGCCTCCGACAGGGAGGCTCTGGAAACACCATATATTTT. Protein: CASSLRQGGSGNTIYF.

The gene calls are TRBV7-8 and TRBJ2-1; 9 bases line up with TRBD2. Germline CDR1 SGHVS, CDR2 FQNEAQ. J gave up 2 bases and V 6 bases, and 2 bases lay outside the gene matches. The CDR3 sequence is 14 residues long. The DNA of the CDR3 is TGTGCCAGCAGGCCTAGCGGGGCCTACAATGAGCAGTTCTTC. Encoded protein: CASRPSGAYNEQFF. Full variable domain (missing parts from reference TRBV7-8 and TRBJ2-1): GAGVSQSPRYKVAKRGQDVALRCDPISGHVSLFWYQQALGQGPEFLTYFQNEAQLDKSGLPSDRFFAERPEGSVSTLKIQRTQQEDSAVYLCASRPSGAYNEQFFGPGTRLTVL.

The rearrangement uses TRBV28 and TRBJ2-5, with 8 bases identical to TRBD2. The CDR3 loop spans 14 amino acids. Germline CDR1 and CDR2: MDHEN and SYDVKM. The junction had 7 bases not matched to a gene; V was cut back by 5 bases and J by 5 bases. The CDR3 spells CASSHRTSRETQYF. In DNA, the CDR3 is TGTGCCAGCAGTCACAGGACTAGCAGGGAGACCCAGTACTTC.

The chain is built from TRBV6-2 or TRBV6-3 and TRBJ1-1; D not certain. The ends were cut back, 3 bases at V and 7 bases at J, with 15 bases in the middle. Germline V gene data show CDR1 as MNHEY and CDR2 as SVGEGT. The CDR3 is made up of 14 amino acids. CDR3 bases: TGTGCCAGCAGTTATGGGATCGCGGGCCATGAAGCTTTCTTT. It encodes CASSYGIAGHEAFF.

The rearrangement joins TRBV7-6 to TRBJ1-6; weak D call: TRBD1 (5 bases). CDR3 length: 17 residues. Trimming shortened V by 4 bases and J by 5 bases, and 18 bases separated the two germline ends. Germline values: CDR1 SGHVS, CDR2 FNYEAQ. CDR3 in amino acids: CASSSRGGRLNNSPLHF. CDR3 DNA sequence: TGTGCCAGCAGCTCACGGGGGGGTAGATTGAATAATTCACCCCTCCACTTT. The full variable domain, in which reference TRBV7-6 and TRBJ1-6 provide the parts outside the CDR3, is GAGVSQSPRYKVTKRGQDVALRCDPISGHVSLYWYRQALGQGPEFLTYFNYEAQQDKSGLPNDRFSAERPEGSISTLTIQRTEQRDSAMYRCASSSRGGRLNNSPLHFGNGTRLTVT.

The chain is built from TRBV3-1 (or the pseudogene TRBV3-2) and TRBJ2-5; TRBD1 matches 7 bases. The germline gives CDR1 LGHDT, CDR2 YNNKEL (reference sequence). Trimming removed 9 bases from V and 1 base from J; junction bases left unmatched: 11. CDR3 length: 15 amino acids. The CDR3, as DNA: TGTGCCAGTAGCTACAGGGGCCTCAGCCAAGAGACCCAGTACTTC. Residues: CASSYRGLSQETQYF.

The CDR3 loop is CASSPQGLGQETQYF. Here the CDR3 DNA reads TGTGCCAGTAGCCCTCAGGGGCTGGGCCAAGAGACCCAGTACTTC. The V and J genes are TRBV19 and TRBJ2-5, with D possibly TRBD1 on 6 matching bases. Between the trimmed V and J ends, which lost 6 bases and 1 base, there was a span of 15 bases. Germline loops: CDR1 LNHDA, CDR2 SQIVND (reference sequence). The CDR3 sequence is 15 residues long. Full variable domain (outside the CDR3, taken from reference TRBV19 and TRBJ2-5): DGGITQSPKYLFRKEGQNVTLSCEQNLNHDAMYWYRQDPGQGLRLIYYSQIVNDFQKGDIAEGYSVSREKKESFPLTVTSAQKNPTAFYLCASSPQGLGQETQYFGPGTRLLVL.

This chain links TRBV19 with TRBJ1-1; 8 bases align to TRBD1. Germline-derived CDR1 and CDR2 are LNHDA and SQIVND (reference sequence). V was pared by 5 bases and J by 3 bases, with 8 bases of the junction left unmatched. The CDR3 extends over 15 amino acids. CDR3 loop: CASSSGGYIHTEAFF. CDR3 DNA: TGTGCCAGTAGTTCAGGGGGCTATATTCACACTGAAGCTTTCTTT.

This clone appeared once. This chain uses TRBV7-2 with TRBJ2-5; 7 bases align to TRBD2. Trimming took 4 bases from V and 4 from J; bases not matched to a gene: 6. The CDR3 has 14 amino acids. Per germline, CDR1 SGHTA and CDR2 FQGNSA. CDR3 bases: TGTGCCAGCAGCTCCAGCTTAGCGGGAGAGACCCAGTACTTC. Translating it yields CASSSSLAGETQYF.